This TCR beta chain was documented in a study of blood T cell repertoires in COVID-19 (dated by TCRdb to 2020 to 2021). Some background on the complete study: Samples covering the acute and convalescent phases of COVID-19 were provided by collaborators in the United States, Italy and Spain. The material from the prospective study consisted of cDNA or gDNA derived from T cells, B-cell-depleted T cells, or PBMCs. A de-identified subject ID, COVID-19 status, age in years and sex were almost always included in the sample metadata. The repertoires were made available in a free public database intended to serve as a resource for research on the immune response to SARS-CoV-2. Where HLA class I and class II types were available, the types were taken from metadata supplied by the sample provider, not from assay-based typing. Samples were obtained from the ongoing ImmuneRACE study (first 160 participants) and from 1,000 to 1,500 subjects provided by 6 global collaborators. The dataset comprised deeply sampled blood TCRbeta repertoires from subjects exposed to, actively infected with, or recovered from COVID-19. Summary of the overall study and its limitations: The amount of clinical and demographic metadata varied by source and participant and was provided uncurated.

The germline V gene (reference sequence) gives CDR1 as SGHNT and CDR2 as YYREEE. Spanning cysteine to phenylalanine, the CDR3 consists of 16 amino acids. The entry retains the CDR3 DNA only, 48 bases that are in frame from base 1. V loses 4 bases of germline sequence and J loses 2 bases, and the interval between the two ends is 19 bases. Collaborating institutions collected whole blood in K2EDTA tubes following their own protocols. For TCRbeta analysis, collaborator samples were shipped as frozen whole blood, as isolated PBMCs, or as DNA extracted from either sample type. This clone was seen a handful of times. There is no known antigen for this receptor. No much larger clone is present one base from it, and per-base qualities are unavailable. The immunoSEQ Assay, a bias-controlled multiplex PCR, was used to amplify TCRbeta CDR3 regions from genomic DNA. Turning to the authors' computational methods: The number of nucleated cells in each sample was estimated by amplification of reference gene primers within the assay. Sequence reads were collapsed and filtered to measure the absolute abundance of every unique TCRbeta CDR3 rearrangement. For each sample, productive Simpson clonality was calculated as the square root of Simpson's diversity index over productive rearrangements. The clones in this table, taken by TCRdb from immuneACCESS, are in-frame only. Not every clone is retained; where verified, under half of the shortfall comes from an unresolved V gene, and the cause of the rest is unknown. V, J and clone size derive from that table, while D and trimming were established from the DNA sequence. Counted in this sample were 25,000 to 30,000 clones; about 89% of them appeared once. Less than 5.5% of the sample is held by the ten biggest clonotypes.

The chain links TRBV5-4 with TRBJ2-7, with TRBD1 as a weak D call on 6 bases. The specimen was peripheral blood. This receptor was identified in a man between 65 and 85 years old with active COVID-19. The CDR3 amino acid sequence is: CASSGVLQGRAYEQYF. The DNA sequence follows: TGTGCCAGCAGCGGGGTACTACAGGGTCGGGCCTACGAGCAGTACTTC.